A selection of T cell receptor beta chains follows, all from one sample in a study of response to subunit inactivated influenza vaccine. Each CDR3 protein is one row after TCRdb ran MiXCR on the RT-PCR reads. Here the sample spans a few hundred thousand distinct CDR3 sequences, around a fifth being singletons. Material: PBMCs from blood, obtained 21 months after vaccination. These receptors were taken from a man aged 50-75 years who received an inactivated influenza vaccine. The CDR3 runs from the conserved cysteine through the conserved F or W. The order of the fields is clone size, J gene, V gene, D gene, CDR3 DNA, CDR3 protein. The D gene is left open where the match is weak. Only part of the rows carry a size: once, few, many, or a class if the clone is expanded.

>few|TRBJ2-1|TRBV20-1|-
TGCAGTGCTAGAGCATACTATTCCCCCTCCTACAATGAGCAGTTCTTC
CSARAYYSPSYNEQFF
>-|TRBJ2-1|TRBV19|-
TGTGCCAGTAGTATAGGTCGCCCCTTCTACAATGAGCAGTTCTTC
CASSIGRPFYNEQFF
>-|TRBJ2-7|TRBV6-2/TRBV6-3|TRBD2
TGTGCCAGCAGCCGGGAGGCCTACGAGCAGTACTTC
CASSREAYEQYF
>-|TRBJ2-1|TRBV2|TRBD1
TGTGCCAGCAACCAGGGGGCTTACAATGAGCAGTTCTTC
CASNQGAYNEQFF
>-|TRBJ2-7|TRBV29-1|TRBD2
TGCAGCGTTAAGGGACTAGCGGGAAATTACGAGCAGTACTTC
CSVKGLAGNYEQYF
>-|TRBJ1-2|TRBV28|-
TGTGCCAGCAGTTTCCCCCCGGGGGAAGACTATTGCTACACCTTC
CASSFPPGEDYCYTF
>-|TRBJ1-2|TRBV20-1|-
TGCAGTGCTAGCCCCAGAATAAATAACTATGGCTACACCTTC
CSASPRINNYGYTF
>-|TRBJ2-7|TRBV7-8|-
TGTGCCAGCAGCTTATCCCCCCTGGGCGAGCAGTACTTC
CASSLSPLGEQYF
>-|TRBJ2-4|TRBV11-2|TRBD1
TGTGCCAGCAGCTTAGATTTGGGCCCAATCAGGGGGCGCGGGAACATTCAGTACTTC
CASSLDLGPIRGRGNIQYF
>-|TRBJ2-5|TRBV30|-
TGTGCCTGGAGTGTACAGGAGTGGAGGGAGACCCAGTACTTC
CAWSVQEWRETQYF
>-|TRBJ1-2|TRBV5-5|-
TGTGCCAGCAGCCCGGGGCAGGGCTATGGGTATGGCTACACCTTC
CASSPGQGYGYGYTF
>few|TRBJ2-2|TRBV5-1|-
TGCGCCAGCACCCCCCTTGGCTCGAACACCGGGGAGCTGTTTTTT
CASTPLGSNTGELFF
>-|TRBJ1-3|TRBV7-2|TRBD1
TGTGCCAGCAGCCGACAGGGGGCGGGTGGAAACACCATATATTTT
CASSRQGAGGNTIYF
>few|TRBJ1-3|TRBV6-5|-
TGTGCCAGCAGTTACGGTGGACAGGGAAACACCATATATTTT
CASSYGGQGNTIYF
>-|TRBJ2-5|TRBV29-1|-
TGCAGCGTTCTTCGGGATCAAGAGACCCAGTACTTC
CSVLRDQETQYF
>-|TRBJ1-1|TRBV20-1|TRBD1
TGCAGTGCTAGAGTTCGGGACAGGGGGGACACTGAAGCTTTCTTT
CSARVRDRGDTEAFF
>-|TRBJ2-1|TRBV14|TRBD2
TGTGCCAGCAGCCAAGAATGGCGGGGGGTCTACAATGAGCAGTTCTTC
CASSQEWRGVYNEQFF
>-|TRBJ2-6|TRBV5-1|-
TGCGCCAGCAGCAGACAAACCGGGTCCGGGGCCAACGTCCTGACTTTC
CASSRQTGSGANVLTF
>few|TRBJ1-2|TRBV10-3|-
TGTGCCATCAGTGAGTCGAGTTTGACACTCGGAGGCTACACCTTC
CAISESSLTLGGYTF
>-|TRBJ1-1|TRBV9|-
TGTGCCAGCAGCGTAGATTGGGGGAACACTGAAGCTTTCTTT
CASSVDWGNTEAFF
>few|TRBJ1-2|TRBV4-1|-
TGCGCCAGCAGCCAAGTAGGTAGCTATAGTGGCTACACCTTC
CASSQVGSYSGYTF
>many|TRBJ1-1|TRBV5-1|-
TGCGCCAGCAGCTTTGGGAGGGAGCCGCTAATGAACACTGAAGCTTTCTTT
CASSFGREPLMNTEAFF
>once|TRBJ2-7|TRBV20-1|TRBD2
TGCAGTGCTAGACCCAGTGTAGGACTAGGTCAGAACGAGCAGTACTTC
CSARPSVGLGQNEQYF
>-|TRBJ2-2|TRBV4-2|-
TGTGCCAGCAGCCAAGTCGGGGGTCGTGTTTCCGGGGAGCTGTTTTTT
CASSQVGGRVSGELFF
>-|TRBJ2-1|TRBV29-1|-
TGCAGCGTTGGCCTAGGATCCGCCAACGATGAGCAGTTCTTC
CSVGLGSANDEQFF
>-|TRBJ2-3|TRBV13|TRBD2
TGTGCCAGCAGCCGCGGGGGGCCTACCAGCACAGATACGCAGTATTTT
CASSRGGPTSTDTQYF
>-|TRBJ1-6|TRBV4-3|-
TGCGCCAGCAGCCTTGCGTGGGGGGATAATTCACCCCTCCACTTT
CASSLAWGDNSPLHF
>few|TRBJ1-1|TRBV9|-
TGTGCCAGCAGCGTAGAGGCAGGCTTGAACACTGAAGCTTTCTTT
CASSVEAGLNTEAFF
>-|TRBJ2-1|TRBV2|TRBD2
TGTGCCAGCAGTGCTGGGACTAGTTTTTCGCGCAATGAGCAGTTCTTC
CASSAGTSFSRNEQFF
>-|TRBJ2-7|TRBV7-2|-
TGTGCCAGCAGCTTAGGGTACAACTACCAGTACGAGGAGTACTTC
CASSLGYNYQYEEYF
>-|TRBJ1-6|TRBV4-3|TRBD1
TGCGCCAGCAGCCCTGGGACAGCTTCGGTCTCACCCCTCCACTTT
CASSPGTASVSPLHF
>many|TRBJ1-1|TRBV7-2|TRBD1
TGTGCCAGCAGCTCGCGCCGACAGGGTGAAGCTTTCTTT
CASSSRRQGEAFF
>few|TRBJ1-5|TRBV7-2|-
TGTGCCAGCAGCTTAGGTTTGGGGTATCAGCCCCAGCATTTT
CASSLGLGYQPQHF
>-|TRBJ2-1|TRBV20-1|TRBD2
TGCAGTGCTAGAGTAGCGGGGGGCCCTCGTCTTTACAATGAGCAGTTCTTC
CSARVAGGPRLYNEQFF
>once|TRBJ2-1|TRBV29-1|TRBD1
TGCAGCGTTGAGGGACAGGGCTCCTTCAATGAGCAGTTCTTC
CSVEGQGSFNEQFF
>-|TRBJ1-4|TRBV3-1|-
TGTGCCAGCAGCTTGACTTCCGGGGCAACTAATGAAAAACTGTTTTTT
CASSLTSGATNEKLFF
>few|TRBJ1-1|TRBV18|-
TGTGCCAGCTCACCACCGGACCCTTACAGGGCTTTCTTT
CASSPPDPYRAFF
>-|TRBJ2-2|TRBV3-1|-
TGTGCCAGCAGCCAAGAACTGAGGGGAGCCGGGGAGCTGTTTTTT
CASSQELRGAGELFF
>-|TRBJ2-7|TRBV4-3|-
TGCGCCAGCAGCCAAGATTGGCAGGGGTCCTACGAGCAGTACTTC
CASSQDWQGSYEQYF
>many|TRBJ1-4|TRBV5-1|-
TGCGCCAGCAGCTTGGGCGGCTCTGGAGGGGAAAAACTGTTTTTT
CASSLGGSGGEKLFF
>-|TRBJ1-1|TRBV7-8|TRBD1
TGTGCCAGCAGCTCGACAGGGAGATTTGAAGCTTTCTTT
CASSSTGRFEAFF